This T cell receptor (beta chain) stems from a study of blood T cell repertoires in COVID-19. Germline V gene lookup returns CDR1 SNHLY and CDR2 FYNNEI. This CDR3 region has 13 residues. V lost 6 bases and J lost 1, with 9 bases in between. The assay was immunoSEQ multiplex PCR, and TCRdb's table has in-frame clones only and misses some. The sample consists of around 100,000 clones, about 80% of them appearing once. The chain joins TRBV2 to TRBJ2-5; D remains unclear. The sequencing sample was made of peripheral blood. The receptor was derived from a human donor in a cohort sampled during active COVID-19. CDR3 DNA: TGTGCCAGCAGAAGCGTGCCCCAAGAGACCCAGTACTTC. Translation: CASRSVPQETQYF.